This TCR beta chain was recorded in a study of blood T cells in healthy people across ages. In the case of this clonotype: The antigen is undetermined.

Using a J-beta primer mix together with a sample-barcoded 5' primer, a second PCR was run for roughly 7 to 11 cycles. MiXCR, applied by TCRdb to the 5' RACE reads, yields one record per CDR3 protein. The sample consists of over a million distinct CDR3 sequences, 45% to 70% of them appearing once. Study-wide points: Long-lived donors carried more naive CD4+ cells and greater diversity than aged donors.

The CDR3 is 13 amino acids. CDR1 and CDR2 (germline): DFQATT, SNEGSKA (reference sequence). This clonotype was sampled from a man aged 18 to 35 in good health. Sequencing input: blood. The rearrangement uses TRBV20-1 and TRBJ2-5; unclear D gene. Matching the DNA end better, TRBJ2-7 makes the J call doubtful. The CDR3 DNA sequence: TGCAGTGCCCAGACTGGATCCGACTACGAGCAGTACTTC. It encodes CSAQTGSDYEQYF.